The 13 T cell receptor beta chains presented below share a single source sample, sequenced in a study of T and B cells in COVID-19 patients. TRB rearrangements were amplified by multiplex PCR with BIOMED2 TRB-A/B primers. TCRdb redid the calling of the multiplex PCR reads with MiXCR, one entry per CDR3 protein. The sample has 8,000 to 9,500 distinct CDR3 sequences, about 36% seen once. TRB was amplified from roughly 250-500 ng of blood genomic DNA. The specimen was blood. These receptors all come from a human donor with active COVID-19.

This clonotype showed up just a few times. This chain uses TRBV6-2 or TRBV6-3 with TRBJ2-5; 10 bases are shared with TRBD2. J gave up 2 bases and V 6 bases, and 15 bases lay outside the gene matches. Germline-derived CDR1 and CDR2 are MNHEY and SVGEGT. This CDR3 region has 18 residues. CDR3 bases: TGTGCCAGCAGCCCTTATGGGCTAGCGGGAGTAGGGCAAGAGACCCAGTACTTC. Its protein product is CASSPYGLAGVGQETQYF.

This clonotype appeared a few times. The chain is built from TRBV19 and TRBJ2-5; tentative D call: TRBD1 (6 bases). Germline loops: CDR1 LNHDA, CDR2 SQIVND (reference sequence). With 5 bases removed from V and 1 base from J, the gap between germline ends came to 8 bases. The CDR3 runs 13 residues. DNA for the CDR3: TGTGCCAGTAGTTCGACAGGCCAAGAGACCCAGTACTTC. Translation: CASSSTGQETQYF.

The V call is TRBV20-1, the J call TRBJ1-6; 8 bases agree with TRBD1. J was trimmed by 9 bases and V by 0 bases; bases with no gene match: 7. From germline, CDR1 is DFQATT and CDR2 SNEGSKA (reference sequence). This CDR3 is 15 amino acids long. The CDR3: CSARDEQGVGSPLHF. The CDR3 DNA follows: TGCAGTGCTAGAGATGAACAGGGGGTCGGTTCACCCCTCCACTTT.

The chain joins TRBV6-5 to TRBJ2-7; unclear D gene. The CDR3 spans 13 residues. Germline CDR1 reads MNHEY; CDR2 reads SVGAGI. Trimming left V 4 bases short and J 4 bases short, with 11 bases between. CDR3 in DNA: TGTGCCAGCAGTTCAGACAAGTTTTACGAGCAGTACTTC. Translating it yields CASSSDKFYEQYF.

CDR3 amino acids: CASTTPRGLSNQPQHF. CDR3 coding DNA: TGTGCCAGCACCACCCCCCGAGGACTTAGCAATCAGCCCCAGCATTTT. The chain links TRBV6-1 to TRBJ1-5; D is uncertain. The CDR3 spans 16 residues. Germline V gene sequence: CDR1 MNHNS, CDR2 SASEGT. The germline V and J ends were trimmed by 7 bases and 0 bases, with 16 bases remaining between them.

J is TRBJ2-7 and V is TRBV6-1, with a tentative D call TRBD2 (5 bases). The V end was cut by 1 base, the J end by 5 bases, with 9 bases between. This CDR3 region has 13 residues. Germline CDR1 is MNHNS and CDR2 is SASEGT. The CDR3 nucleotides read TGTGCCAGCAGTGAAGGAGGGCTCCACGAGCAGTACTTC. This codes for CASSEGGLHEQYF.

The sample holds a few counts of this clonotype. The rearrangement links TRBV6-2 or TRBV6-3 to TRBJ2-7; 11 positions match TRBD2. V lost 0 bases and J lost 7; bases outside the gene matches: 2. This CDR3 has 14 residues. Germline V lookup: CDR1 MNHEY, CDR2 SVGEGT. The chain's CDR3 is CASSYSTSGVEQYF. CDR3 DNA: TGTGCCAGCAGTTACTCGACTAGCGGGGTTGAGCAGTACTTC.

V usage is TRBV5-4 and J usage is TRBJ1-2; D is ambiguous. Trimming cost V 4 bases and J 7 bases, with 20 bases left between them. Germline values: CDR1 SGHNT, CDR2 YYREEE (reference sequence). The CDR3 sequence is 15 residues long. The CDR3, as DNA: TGTGCCAGCAGCCTGGACGGAGGATCGTCTTTTGGCTACACCTTC. Protein product: CASSLDGGSSFGYTF.

V gene TRBV29-1 combines with J gene TRBJ1-1; D is perhaps TRBD1 (6 bases). V lost 4 bases, J lost 5 bases, and 11 bases lay in between. Germline V gives CDR1 SQVTM, CDR2 ANQGSEA. The CDR3 covers 12 residues. In DNA, the CDR3 is TGCAGCGTTGTCAGGGGTTGGACTGAAGCTTTCTTT. This sequence encodes CSVVRGWTEAFF.

Sample share makes this clonotype medium-sized. This chain joins TRBV29-1 and TRBJ2-5; 7 bases fit TRBD1. The CDR3 sequence is 15 residues long. V lost 4 bases and J lost 2; bases outside the gene matches: 10. Germline V gene lookup returns CDR1 SQVTM and CDR2 ANQGSEA. The CDR3 coding sequence is TGCAGCGTTGCCGTAATACCGGGACAGCAAGAGACCCAGTACTTC. It encodes CSVAVIPGQQETQYF.

Turning to this clonotype: A read error may account for a junction end that differs from germline. This chain uses TRBV12-3 or TRBV12-4 with TRBJ1-5; 9 nucleotides agree with TRBD1. The CDR3 length is 15 residues. CDR3 DNA: TGTGCCAGCCCGGTCGTCACAGGGGGCAATCAGCCCAAGCATTTT. It codes for CASPVVTGGNQPKHF.

This clonotype has only a few counts. This chain uses TRBV11-1 with TRBJ2-3; TRBD2 is a possible D gene (7 bases). Germline assignment: CDR1 SGHAT and CDR2 FQDESV (reference sequence). The CDR3 runs to 17 residues. With 5 bases removed from V and 2 bases from J, the gap between germline ends came to 20 bases. CDR3 DNA: TGTGCCAGCAGCCCGAGGGGGGGGACGGGACCCACAGATACGCAGTATTTT. Its protein product is CASSPRGGTGPTDTQYF.

V usage is TRBV5-5 and J usage is TRBJ1-1, with TRBD1 as a possible D gene (6 bases). The germline V gene encodes CDR1 SGHKS and CDR2 YYEKEE (reference sequence). The CDR3 spans 15 residues. Trimming shortened V by 4 bases and J by 0 bases, and 13 bases separated the two germline ends. CDR3 nucleotides: TGTGCCAGCAGCACCATTACAGGGATGAACACTGAAGCTTTCTTT. This translates into CASSTITGMNTEAFF.